The 17 T cell receptor beta chains presented below share a single source sample, sequenced in a study of cytomegalovirus exposure and HLA in healthy donors. PCR used 60 Vbeta primers and 13 Jbeta primers. Assay used: immunoSEQ multiplex PCR; TCRdb lists only in-frame clones, some missing. The sample comprises around 92,000 clones, 81% of which are singletons, and roughly 1.2% rests with the top ten. The specimen was PBMCs. These receptors all come from a girl aged 2-10 years in good health and CMV-seropositive.

The J gene is TRBJ2-3, the V gene TRBV13; a weak D match, TRBD2 (5 bases). The CDR3 consists of 15 residues. Trimming took 0 bases from V and 4 from J, leaving 11 bases between them. Looked up from germline, CDR1 is PRHDT and CDR2 is FYEKMQ (reference sequence). CDR3 DNA sequence: TGTGCCAGCAGCTTAGGAGGGAGAGGCGCAGATACGCAGTATTTT. This translates into CASSLGGRGADTQYF.

The J gene is TRBJ2-1, the V gene TRBV11-3; 7 bases map to TRBD2. The CDR3 extends over 16 amino acids. With 3 bases clipped from V and 0 bases from J, the junction kept 5 bases outside the gene matches. Germline V lookup: CDR1 SGHNT, CDR2 YENEEA. The CDR3 sequence is CASSFQGGSSYNEQFF. Written as DNA, the CDR3 is TGTGCCAGCAGCTTTCAAGGCGGGAGCTCCTACAATGAGCAGTTCTTC.

The chain has TRBV4-1 and TRBJ2-5; D is possibly TRBD2 (5 bases). The CDR3 runs 17 residues. Germline V gene sequence: CDR1 MGHRA, CDR2 YSYEKL. The V end was cut by 3 bases, the J end by 1 base, with 18 bases between. DNA for the CDR3: TGCGCCAGCAGCCACGGGAACCCACTAGTGTTCCAAGAGACCCAGTACTTC. Protein: CASSHGNPLVFQETQYF.

CDR3 sequence: CASSQEGGSYNEQFF. The CDR3 DNA sequence: TGCGCCAGCAGCCAAGAGGGGGGCTCCTACAATGAGCAGTTCTTC. This chain links TRBV4-3 with TRBJ2-1; maybe TRBD2 (6 bases). Trimming took off 0 bases at V and 0 bases at J, with 6 bases between the two ends. Germline CDR1 and CDR2: LGHNA and YSLEER. The CDR3 runs 15 residues.

With respect to this clone: Distinct nucleotide sequences in the sample also encode this CDR3. This chain joins TRBV4-2 and TRBJ2-5; TRBD2 aligns across 8 bases. This CDR3 contains 17 residues. Per the germline V gene, CDR1 is LGHNA and CDR2 is YNFKEQ. The V and J ends lost 0 bases and 1 base, in that order; junction bases with no gene match: 7. The DNA of the CDR3 is TGTGCCAGCAGCCAAGATGGGGCGGGAGGTGGCCAAGAGACCCAGTACTTC. It yields the protein CASSQDGAGGGQETQYF.

As regards this clone: A read error may produce the germline difference seen at one junction end. This chain links TRBV4-2 with TRBJ2-4; D not certain. In germline, CDR1 is LGHNA, CDR2 YNFKEQ. The CDR3 spans 15 residues. The CDR3: CASSKDLVAKNIQYF. CDR3 in DNA: TGTGCCAGCAGCAAAGACCTTGTTGCCAAAAACATTCAGTACTTC.

In this sample, this clone turned up a few times. The CDR3 DNA reads TGTGCCAGCATTTCCTCCCTCTATGGCTACACCTTC. Its protein is CASISSLYGYTF. The chain carries TRBV2 and TRBJ1-2; no definite D call. The germline gives CDR1 SNHLY, CDR2 FYNNEI. There are 12 residues in the CDR3. The V and J ends lost 7 bases and 4 bases respectively, with 10 bases between them.

The genes are TRBV6-5 and TRBJ2-7; TRBD2 matches at 9 bases. Trimming took 6 bases from V and 4 from J; bases not matched to a gene: 10. The germline V gene has CDR1 MNHEY and CDR2 SVGAGI. This CDR3 has 15 residues. The CDR3 nucleotides are TGTGCCAGCAGCCGTCCGACTAGCGGAGGGTACGAGCAGTACTTC. Amino acids: CASSRPTSGGYEQYF.

This clone was counted between two and nine times. This chain uses TRBV6-6 with TRBJ2-7; 7 positions match TRBD1. V was pared by 8 bases and J by 5 bases, with 3 bases of the junction left unmatched. This CDR3 region has 11 residues. CDR1 and CDR2 (germline): MNHNY, SVGAGI (reference sequence). CDR3 sequence: CASVQGDEQYF. For the CDR3, the DNA is TGTGCCAGCGTCCAGGGGGACGAGCAGTACTTC.

V gene TRBV13 combines with J gene TRBJ2-1; 7 bases map to TRBD2. CDR3 size: 15 residues. V trimming: 0 bases; J trimming: 6 bases; junction bases outside the gene matches: 5. The V gene's germline CDR1 is PRHDT and CDR2 FYEKMQ (reference sequence). The CDR3: CASSLGGGPLNEQFF. Here the CDR3 DNA reads TGTGCCAGCAGCTTAGGGGGAGGGCCGCTCAATGAGCAGTTCTTC.

The sample holds one count of this clone. This chain uses TRBV6-5 with TRBJ1-5; D is unclear. The CDR3 contains 15 residues. The ends were cut back, 0 bases at V and 2 bases at J, with 8 bases in the middle. Looked up from germline, CDR1 is MNHEY and CDR2 is SVGAGI. In DNA form, the CDR3 reads TGTGCCAGCAGTTACTCGATTGAGGGCAATCAGCCCCAGCATTTT. Amino acid sequence: CASSYSIEGNQPQHF.

In its sample, this clone was seen once. The rearrangement uses TRBV20-1 and TRBJ2-1; no clear D. CDR1 DFQATT and CDR2 SNEGSKA come from the germline V gene (reference sequence). The V and J ends lost 5 bases and 13 bases respectively, with 15 bases between them. The CDR3 contains 11 residues. The CDR3 loop reads CSALPEYRQFF. The CDR3 DNA reads as TGCAGTGCTCTACCTGAGTACAGACAGTTCTTC.

The sample holds a few counts of this clone. The V call is TRBV5-5, the J call TRBJ1-4; TRBD1 is a possible D gene (6 bases). Trimming pared 3 bases from V and 7 bases from J, leaving 10 bases between. The CDR3 extends over 13 amino acids. In germline, CDR1 is SGHKS, CDR2 YYEKEE (reference sequence). In nucleotides, the CDR3 is TGTGCCAGCAGCTCCGGACAGATTGAAAAACTGTTTTTT. Translating it yields CASSSGQIEKLFF.

CDR3 DNA: TGTGCCAGCAGTCCAACTAGCGGGAGCGGCGAGCAGTACTTC. The encoded protein is CASSPTSGSGEQYF. The V call is TRBV2, the J call TRBJ2-7; 11 bases map to TRBD2. Germline CDR1 reads SNHLY; CDR2 reads FYNNEI. The CDR3 loop spans 14 amino acids. V lost 5 bases, J lost 6 bases, and 6 bases stayed unmatched.

V is TRBV18 and J is TRBJ2-7, with 11 bases aligning to TRBD2. Per germline, CDR1 KGHSH and CDR2 LQKENI. Trimming took 6 bases from V and 4 from J; bases not matched to a gene: 17. This CDR3 is built from 18 residues. CDR3 coding DNA: TGTGCCAGCTCGCGGTCGACTAGCGGGACCCCCTCGGGTTACGAGCAGTACTTC. It specifies CASSRSTSGTPSGYEQYF.

V gene TRBV6-6 combines with J gene TRBJ2-7; tentative D call: TRBD1 (6 bases). The length of the CDR3 is 14 residues. The germline V gene encodes CDR1 MNHNY and CDR2 SVGAGI (reference sequence). Trimming took 8 bases from V and 4 from J, leaving 18 bases between them. The CDR3 here is CASGRGGRGYEQYF. The CDR3 region has the DNA TGTGCCAGCGGGAGAGGGGGACGGGGTTACGAGCAGTACTTC.

CDR3 nucleotide sequence: TGTGCCAGCAGCGTAGGTTCAGGGCTGGGGTATGAAAAACTGTTTTTT. Protein: CASSVGSGLGYEKLFF. V and J are TRBV9 and TRBJ1-4; D possibly corresponds to TRBD1 (5 bases). There are 16 residues in the CDR3. Germline CDR1 SGDLS, CDR2 YYNGEE. Trimming cost V 0 bases and J 6 bases, with 15 bases left between them.